The 11 T cell receptor beta chains below come from one sample, sequenced in a study of T cell responses to AZD1222 COVID-19 vaccine. The table came from immunoSEQ multiplex PCR; TCRdb's copy has only in-frame clones and leaves some out. The top ten hold 3% to 4% of the sample, which has 90,000 to 150,000 clones, 85% to 90% seen once. The source was peripheral blood, collected on day 0 of AZD1222 vaccination. The receptors derive from an adult in good health.

Here the CDR3 reads CASSRTSGGARETQYF. The DNA for the CDR3 is TGTGCCAGTAGTAGGACTAGCGGGGGGGCCCGGGAGACCCAGTACTTC. The chain links TRBV19 to TRBJ2-5; 15 bases agree with TRBD2. The CDR3 totals 16 residues. CDR1 LNHDA and CDR2 SQIVND come from the germline V gene (reference sequence). Trimming removed 4 bases from V and 5 bases from J; junction bases left unmatched: 5. The full variable domain, rest sourced from reference TRBV19 and TRBJ2-5, is DGGITQSPKYLFRKEGQNVTLSCEQNLNHDAMYWYRQDPGQGLRLIYYSQIVNDFQKGDIAEGYSVSREKKESFPLTVTSAQKNPTAFYLCASSRTSGGARETQYFGPGTRLLVL.

The chain uses TRBV14 and TRBJ1-2, with D perhaps matching TRBD1 (5 bases). V gave up 4 bases and J gave up 0 bases, with 12 bases separating them. CDR3 size: 15 residues. Germline V lookup: CDR1 SGHDN, CDR2 FVKESK. The CDR3 nucleotides read TGTGCCAGCAGCCCCCGTTTAGGGGCTAACTATGGCTACACCTTC. It is translated as CASSPRLGANYGYTF.

The V call is TRBV19, the J call TRBJ1-6, with D maybe TRBD1 (5 bases). In germline, CDR1 is LNHDA, CDR2 SQIVND (reference sequence). V dropped 5 bases and J dropped 8 bases, with 13 bases sitting between them. The CDR3 runs to 14 residues. CDR3 sequence reads: CASSSGPLDSPLHF. The CDR3 DNA reads as TGTGCCAGTAGTTCGGGACCGCTAGATTCACCCCTCCACTTT.

This clone came up once. The chain is built from TRBV3-1 (or the pseudogene TRBV3-2) and TRBJ2-4; TRBD2 matches at 7 bases. The germline gives CDR1 LGHDT, CDR2 YNNKEL (reference sequence). The CDR3 spans 18 residues. The V gene end was trimmed by 0 bases and the J gene end by 0 bases; junction bases not matched to a gene: 8. The CDR3 DNA reads TGTGCCAGCAGCCAAGATGGCCCGGGGGGACTAGCCAAAAACATTCAGTACTTC. Its translation is CASSQDGPGGLAKNIQYF.

V and J are TRBV1 and TRBJ1-1. TRBV1 is reported as a pseudogene. The CDR3 contains 17 residues. CDR3: CTSSLMDLGNSGTEAFF. The CDR3 DNA reads as TGCACCAGCAGCCTCATGGACCTAGGGAATTCTGGCACTGAAGCTTTCTTT.

CDR3 protein: CASSPTRGTIYF. CDR3 DNA sequence: TGTGCCAGCAGCCCCACAAGGGGCACCATATATTTT. V and J are TRBV5-8 and TRBJ1-3; D may be TRBD1 (5 bases). Germline V gene lookup returns CDR1 SGHTS and CDR2 YDEGEE. The ends were cut back, 4 bases at V and 9 bases at J, with 11 bases in the middle. The CDR3 length is 12 residues.

V is TRBV19 and J is TRBJ1-1, with D perhaps TRBD1 (6 bases). Germline lookup yields CDR1 LNHDA and CDR2 SQIVND (reference sequence). Trimming stripped 4 bases from V and 1 base from J, with 10 bases between. The length of the CDR3 is 14 residues. The CDR3 nucleotides are TGTGCCAGTAGTACGGTCAGGGGGAACACTGAAGCTTTCTTT. The encoded protein is CASSTVRGNTEAFF.

The genes are TRBV9 and TRBJ1-1; possibly TRBD1 for D (5 bases). CDR1 is SGDLS, CDR2 YYNGEE, per germline. This CDR3 has 13 amino acids. V lost 0 bases, J lost 6 bases, and 9 bases lay in between. CDR3 amino acids: CASSVGGEAEAFF. The DNA for the CDR3 is TGTGCCAGCAGCGTAGGGGGGGAGGCTGAAGCTTTCTTT.

CDR3 sequence reads: CASSPEPGVEKLFF. For the CDR3, the DNA is TGTGCCAGCTCACCGGAACCGGGAGTCGAAAAACTGTTTTTT. The chain employs TRBV18 and TRBJ1-4; D remains ambiguous. Germline CDR1 and CDR2: KGHSH and LQKENI. Trimming cost V 3 bases and J 8 bases, with 13 bases left between them. The CDR3 is made up of 14 amino acids.

The table lists this clone with a few counts. The chain joins TRBV7-3 to TRBJ1-2; the D gene is possibly TRBD1 (5 bases). Germline values: CDR1 SGHTA, CDR2 FQGTGA. The CDR3 totals 14 residues. V was trimmed by 5 bases and J by 7 bases, leaving 17 bases between them. CDR3 DNA sequence: TGTGCCAGCAGCCCGGGGACTGATCTGTCTGGCTACACCTTC. The encoded protein is CASSPGTDLSGYTF. The full variable domain, with the rest looked up from reference TRBV7-3 and TRBJ1-2, is GAGVSQTPSNKVTEKGKYVELRCDPISGHTALYWYRQSLGQGPEFLIYFQGTGAADDSGLPNDRFFAVRPEGSVSTLKIQRTERGDSAVYLCASSPGTDLSGYTFGSGTRLTVV.

This chain links TRBV29-1 with TRBJ1-1; no clear D. Looked up from germline, CDR1 is SQVTM and CDR2 is ANQGSEA. Trimming cost V 4 bases and J 4 bases, with 10 bases left between them. This CDR3 is 12 amino acids long. CDR3 nucleotides: TGCAGCGTTGGTAACCGGGGCACTGAAGCTTTCTTT. Translating gives CSVGNRGTEAFF.